The 24 T cell receptor beta chains below come from one sample, sequenced in a study of T cell responses to AZD1222 COVID-19 vaccine. Sequenced by immunoSEQ multiplex PCR; TCRdb stores in-frame clones only, minus some. This sample has tens of thousands of clones, with roughly 90% found just once. The sample in question was peripheral blood, obtained 28 days after the second AZD1222 dose. Receptor source: an adult who received the AZD1222 COVID-19 vaccine.

The rearrangement joins TRBV7-2 to TRBJ2-7, with TRBD1 as a possible D gene (6 bases). Trimming removed 4 bases from V and 1 base from J, with 11 bases in between. CDR3 length: 14 amino acids. Germline V gene lookup returns CDR1 SGHTA and CDR2 FQGNSA. CDR3 sequence (DNA): TGTGCCAGCAGCTCGCAGGGGATGTCCTACGAGCAGTACTTC. Protein sequence: CASSSQGMSYEQYF.

The rearrangement links TRBV11-2 to TRBJ2-7; D may be TRBD2 (6 bases). Germline V gene lookup returns CDR1 SGHAT and CDR2 FQNNGV. This CDR3 contains 15 residues. Trimming stripped 5 bases from V and 0 bases from J, with 14 bases between. Here the CDR3 DNA reads TGTGCCAGCAGCCGAGGGAGGACCTTCTCCTACGAGCAGTACTTC. Amino acids: CASSRGRTFSYEQYF.

This clone occurred once. The V gene is TRBV6-5, the J gene TRBJ2-3; D is unresolved. CDR1 and CDR2 (germline): MNHEY, SVGAGI. The CDR3 consists of 15 residues. V was cut by 0 bases and J by 2 bases, with 9 bases left in between. The CDR3: CASSYSGRSTDTQYF. In nucleotides, the CDR3 is TGTGCCAGCAGTTACTCTGGCCGGTCCACAGATACGCAGTATTTT.

This chain joins TRBV5-1 and TRBJ2-2; 8 bases fit TRBD2. Trimming took 4 bases from V and 1 from J; bases not matched to a gene: 15. The germline V gene encodes CDR1 SGHRS and CDR2 YFSETQ. The CDR3 length is 19 residues. The CDR3 protein is CASSTNGPSGLVNTGELFF. DNA for the CDR3: TGCGCCAGCAGCACCAATGGGCCTAGCGGGTTGGTGAACACCGGGGAGCTGTTTTTT.

This chain uses TRBV18 with TRBJ1-2, with D unresolved. The CDR3 is 18 residues long. The V gene lost 5 bases and the J gene lost 1 base, with 23 bases spanning the gap. Germline V gene lookup returns CDR1 KGHSH and CDR2 LQKENI. The CDR3 nucleotides are TGTGCCAGCTCAACCCCCTCTCCGGTCTACACCAATAACTATGGCTACACCTTC. Protein sequence: CASSTPSPVYTNNYGYTF. The full variable domain, its missing parts supplied by reference TRBV18 and TRBJ1-2, is NAGVMQNPRHLVRRRGQEARLRCSPMKGHSHVYWYRQLPEEGLKFMVYLQKENIIDESGMPKERFSAEFPKEGPSILRIQQVVRGDSAAYFCASSTPSPVYTNNYGYTFGSGTRLTVV.

The CDR3 here is CASSPTGTGGGEQFF. The CDR3 region has the DNA TGTGCCAGCAGCCCAACCGGGACAGGGGGTGGTGAGCAGTTCTTC. V is TRBV11-3 and J is TRBJ2-1; 11 bases are a match to TRBD1. CDR3 length: 15 amino acids. V shed 5 bases and J 9 bases; nucleotides not matched to a gene: 9. From germline, CDR1 is SGHNT and CDR2 YENEEA.

The V and J genes are TRBV6-1 and TRBJ2-5; D is uncertain. The CDR3 consists of 14 residues. Germline V CDR1 and CDR2: MNHNS, SASEGT. Trimming removed 2 bases at V and 0 bases at J, with 7 bases between. The CDR3 protein is CASSEMWNQETQYF. The CDR3 region has the DNA TGTGCCAGCAGTGAAATGTGGAACCAAGAGACCCAGTACTTC.

The rearrangement links TRBV9 to TRBJ2-2, with 9 bases lining up with TRBD2. This CDR3 is built from 15 residues. The germline gives CDR1 SGDLS, CDR2 YYNGEE. J lost 1 base, V lost 2 bases, and 0 bases had no gene match. The CDR3: CASSVTSGNTGELFF. CDR3 sequence (DNA): TGTGCCAGCAGCGTGACTAGCGGGAACACCGGGGAGCTGTTTTTT.

This chain links TRBV9 with TRBJ1-1, with a possible D match to TRBD1 (5 bases). Germline CDR1 SGDLS, CDR2 YYNGEE. V lost 0 bases and J 7 bases, leaving 16 bases between the germline ends. There are 15 residues in the CDR3. CDR3 protein: CASSVGEGLGDEAFF. CDR3 coding DNA: TGTGCCAGCAGCGTAGGTGAGGGGCTGGGTGATGAAGCTTTCTTT. Filled out from reference TRBV9 and TRBJ1-1, the complete variable domain reads DSGVTQTPKHLITATGQRVTLRCSPRSGDLSVYWYQQSLDQGLQFLIQYYNGEERAKGNILERFSAQQFPDLHSELNLSSLELGDSALYFCASSVGEGLGDEAFFGQGTRLTVV.

The table lists this clone with a count of one. The CDR3, as DNA: TGTGCCAGCAGCTTACTGACTAGCGGGAGAATTTTGTACTTC. This translates into CASSLLTSGRILYF. This sequence joins TRBV11-2 and TRBJ2-7, with 12 bases fitting TRBD2. The CDR3 extends over 14 amino acids. Germline-derived CDR1 and CDR2 are SGHAT and FQNNGV. The V gene end was trimmed by 2 bases and the J gene end by 12 bases; junction bases not matched to a gene: 8.

The chain combines TRBV12-3 or TRBV12-4 with TRBJ2-7; D is uncertain. The CDR3 sequence is 13 residues long. V lost 1 base and J 5 bases, leaving 9 bases between the germline ends. CDR3 residues: CASSLGSPDEQYF. CDR3 nucleotide sequence: TGTGCCAGCAGTTTAGGCAGTCCGGACGAGCAGTACTTC.

The rearrangement links TRBV6-4 to TRBJ2-1; 7 bases fit TRBD2. Trimming took 0 bases from V and 0 from J; bases not matched to a gene: 2. Germline-derived CDR1 and CDR2 are MRHNA and SNTAGT. The CDR3 length is 16 residues. CDR3 loop: CASSDSGTISYNEQFF. CDR3 DNA: TGTGCCAGCAGTGACTCCGGGACTATCTCCTACAATGAGCAGTTCTTC.

The chain couples TRBV7-9 to TRBJ1-4; no firm D call. The CDR3 contains 12 residues. Germline V lookup: CDR1 SEHNR, CDR2 FQNEAQ (reference sequence). The germline V and J ends were trimmed by 6 bases and 3 bases, with 5 bases remaining between them. CDR3: CASRDPNEKLFF. The DNA of the CDR3 is TGTGCCAGCAGGGACCCTAATGAAAAACTGTTTTTT.

The chain recombines TRBV30 with TRBJ1-2; D not certain. The V and J ends lost 0 bases and 4 bases respectively, with 18 bases between them. This CDR3 has 16 amino acids. Looked up from germline, CDR1 is GTSNPN and CDR2 is SVGIG (reference sequence). As DNA, the CDR3 is TGTGCCTGGAGTGTAATCCTAGGCATGCGGTTCTATGGCTACACCTTC. As protein: CAWSVILGMRFYGYTF.

V is TRBV28 and J is TRBJ1-6; 7 bases match TRBD1. V lost 7 bases, J lost 5 bases, and 5 bases stayed unmatched. The germline CDR1 and CDR2 sequences are MDHEN and SYDVKM. The CDR3 is 14 residues long. Written as DNA, the CDR3 is TGTGCCAGCACCCGGGACAGCAATAATTCACCCCTCCACTTT. Its translation: CASTRDSNNSPLHF.

This clone is a singleton in its sample. The chain links TRBV12-5 to TRBJ2-7; TRBD1 agrees at 11 bases. This CDR3 has 16 amino acids. Germline loops: CDR1 LGHNT, CDR2 FRNRAP. The V segment lost 0 bases and the J segment 5 bases; nucleotides outside the gene matches: 6. The CDR3 here is CASGLVPGQGGHEQYF. The CDR3 DNA reads as TGTGCTAGTGGTTTGGTCCCGGGACAGGGGGGACACGAGCAGTACTTC.

The J gene is TRBJ1-1, the V gene TRBV2; TRBD1 agrees at 9 bases. Germline V gene data show CDR1 as SNHLY and CDR2 as FYNNEI. This CDR3 region has 16 residues. J gave up 3 bases and V 6 bases, and 11 bases lay outside the gene matches. Here the CDR3 DNA reads TGTGCCAGCAGCTCCGGGACAGGGATATCGTACACTGAAGCTTTCTTT. This codes for CASSSGTGISYTEAFF. The full variable domain, its missing parts supplied by reference TRBV2 and TRBJ1-1, is EPEVTQTPSHQVTQMGQEVILRCVPISNHLYFYWYRQILGQKVEFLVSFYNNEISEKSEIFDDQFSVERPDGSNFTLKIRSTKLEDSAMYFCASSSGTGISYTEAFFGQGTRLTVV.

The genes are TRBV6-5 and TRBJ1-1; D is ambiguous. Germline V gene lookup returns CDR1 MNHEY and CDR2 SVGAGI. V shed 10 bases and J shed 3 bases, with 12 bases lying between them. The CDR3 totals 12 residues. CDR3 in DNA: TGTGCCACCCTCGGGAGGGACACTGAAGCTTTCTTT. Protein sequence: CATLGRDTEAFF.

J is TRBJ1-2 and V is TRBV28; 7 bases line up with TRBD1. Per germline, CDR1 MDHEN and CDR2 SYDVKM. The CDR3 runs to 14 residues. V dropped 5 bases and J dropped 4; count of bases not matched to a gene: 7. CDR3 nucleotide sequence: TGTGCCAGCAGTGCCCGACAGGGTGCCTATGGCTACACCTTC. This gives the protein CASSARQGAYGYTF.

This sequence joins TRBV2 and TRBJ1-5, with 10 nucleotides matching TRBD1. V was pared by 6 bases and J by 7 bases, with 6 bases of the junction left unmatched. The CDR3 contains 14 residues. The germline V gene has CDR1 SNHLY and CDR2 FYNNEI. CDR3 region: CASSPTGGRQPQHF. The CDR3 DNA is TGTGCCAGCAGCCCGACAGGGGGCAGGCAGCCCCAGCATTTT.

The CDR3 here is CASSQGHSGNTIYF. The CDR3 DNA sequence: TGCGCCAGCAGCCAGGGACACTCTGGAAACACCATATATTTT. V is TRBV4-3 and J is TRBJ1-3, with D possibly TRBD1 on 6 matching bases. Trimming cost V 3 bases and J 0 bases, with 6 bases left between them. The CDR3 has 14 amino acids. Germline values: CDR1 LGHNA, CDR2 YSLEER.

The chain carries TRBV6-5 and TRBJ2-7; D is undetermined. Germline lookup yields CDR1 MNHEY and CDR2 SVGAGI. Between the trimmed V and J ends, which lost 6 bases and 3 bases, there was a span of 12 bases. The length of the CDR3 is 13 residues. The CDR3 sequence: CASSDGWGYEQYF. CDR3 in DNA: TGTGCCAGCAGCGACGGTTGGGGCTACGAGCAGTACTTC.

The chain recombines TRBV19 with TRBJ1-5, with D unresolved. This CDR3 has 14 amino acids. The V gene lost 10 bases and the J gene lost 0 bases, with 13 bases spanning the gap. CDR1 is LNHDA and CDR2 is SQIVND in the germline V gene (reference sequence). DNA for the CDR3: TGTGCCACAAACCGGGCCTCTAGCAATCAGCCCCAGCATTTT. It yields the protein CATNRASSNQPQHF.

The chain couples TRBV5-1 to TRBJ2-7, with a weak D call TRBD2 (5 bases). The V gene lost 1 base and the J gene lost 2 bases, with 16 bases spanning the gap. The CDR3 covers 16 residues. Germline-derived CDR1 and CDR2 are SGHRS and YFSETQ. CDR3 sequence reads: CASSLLTREFTYEQYF. In DNA form, the CDR3 reads TGCGCCAGCAGCTTGCTTACTAGGGAGTTTACCTACGAGCAGTACTTC.